The clone carrying this TCR beta chain was seen just once. This entry comes from a study of blood T cell repertoires in COVID-19. Sequencing was performed with immunoSEQ multiplex PCR; in TCRdb, only in-frame clones are kept and a portion is missing. The table has about 220,000 clones, around 82% seen once. Germline CDR1 reads SGHRS; CDR2 reads YFSETQ. The CDR3 spans 14 residues. After removal of 4 bases from V and 3 bases from J, the junction contained 5 bases not matched to a gene. The V gene is TRBV5-1, the J gene TRBJ2-7; 9 nucleotides line up with TRBD1. This sequence was found in a woman aged 30 to 39 who had recovered from COVID-19. The specimen sequenced was peripheral blood. CDR3 in amino acids: CASSPPDRGYEQYF. CDR3 DNA: TGCGCCAGCAGCCCTCCGGACAGGGGCTACGAGCAGTACTTC.